This section outlines one TCR beta chain sequence together with its context. The antigen is not known. The PCR made use of 60 Vbeta and 13 Jbeta primers. The table came from immunoSEQ multiplex PCR; TCRdb's copy has only in-frame clones and leaves some out. The repertoire holds about 200,000 clones, with approximately 80% as singletons. This sample is drawn from a study of cytomegalovirus exposure and HLA in healthy donors. The study, taken as a whole, reports: A missense variant in DCLRE1C was later tied to TCR beta V- and J-gene trimming.

CDR3 length: 13 residues. CDR1 and CDR2 from the germline V gene are MNHEY and SMNVEV (reference sequence). Trimming shortened V by 3 bases and J by 9 bases, and 12 bases separated the two germline ends. The chain has TRBV27 and TRBJ1-5; a weak D match, TRBD1 (6 bases). The clonotype originates from a boy aged 2 to 10 in good health and CMV-seronegative. The sequencing sample was made of PBMCs. CDR3 nucleotides: TGTGCCAGCAGTTTTTCAGGGGAGTGGCCCCAGCATTTT. This sequence encodes CASSFSGEWPQHF.